These T cell receptor beta chains were read from a single sample in a study of T cell responses to AZD1222 COVID-19 vaccine. Libraries were prepared by immunoSEQ multiplex PCR; TCRdb keeps only in-frame clonotypes and omits some of them. The data show about 160,000 clones, about 91% seen once. Sequencing used peripheral blood, obtained 28 days after the second AZD1222 dose. All receptors come from an adult who received the AZD1222 COVID-19 vaccine. Both conserved end residues are part of each CDR3. D genes are given only for firm matches. Clone size, where shown, is once, few, many, or a class for clones that have expanded.

cdr3_aa,cdr3_nt,clone_size,j_call,v_call,d_call
CASSGIGTVSYEQYF,TGTGCCAGCAGCGGCATCGGGACTGTCTCCTACGAGCAGTACTTC,-,TRBJ2-7,TRBV11-2,-
CASKHRGNTGNTIYF,TGTGCCAGTAAACACAGGGGGAATACTGGAAACACCATATATTTT,-,TRBJ1-3,TRBV5-6,TRBD1
CASSLAAGAGGYTF,TGCGCCAGCAGCTTGGCCGCGGGGGCTGGCGGCTACACCTTC,-,TRBJ1-2,TRBV5-1,-
CASSSLPLTSGGYNEQFF,TGTGCCAGCAGCTCCCTCCCCTTGACTAGCGGGGGCTACAATGAGCAGTTCTTC,once,TRBJ2-1,TRBV7-9,TRBD2
CASSLEWGQETQYF,TGTGCCAGCAGCTTGGAGTGGGGTCAAGAGACCCAGTACTTC,-,TRBJ2-5,TRBV5-4,-
CASSFGTSGTKGYEQYF,TGTGCCAGCAGCTTCGGGACTAGCGGGACAAAAGGGTACGAGCAGTACTTC,-,TRBJ2-7,TRBV7-2,TRBD2
CASSQGGAGHWYGYTF,TGTGCCAGCAGCCAGGGGGGGGCGGGACACTGGTATGGCTACACCTTC,-,TRBJ1-2,TRBV4-2,-
CASSPLEAGGHHGYTF,TGCGCCAGCAGCCCATTGGAGGCGGGGGGACACCATGGCTACACCTTC,-,TRBJ1-2,TRBV4-1,-
CASRGGTSGDNEQFF,TGTGCCAGCAGGGGTGGGACTAGCGGGGACAATGAGCAGTTCTTC,-,TRBJ2-1,TRBV2,TRBD2
CASSMGDQPQHF,TGTGCCAGTAGTATGGGGGACCAGCCCCAGCATTTT,once,TRBJ1-5,TRBV19,-
CASSWGDRGYEQYF,TGCGCCAGCAGCTGGGGGGACAGAGGCTACGAGCAGTACTTC,once,TRBJ2-7,TRBV5-1,-
CARGRGYTEAFF,TGTGCCAGGGGAAGGGGGTACACTGAAGCTTTCTTT,-,TRBJ1-1,TRBV3-1/TRBV3-2,-
CASSLAGSLGQGTYEQYF,TGCGCCAGCAGCTTGGCTGGGTCACTCGGACAGGGGACTTACGAGCAGTACTTC,-,TRBJ2-7,TRBV5-1,TRBD1
CASSWGQGQWNTEAFF,TGTGCCAGCAGTTGGGGACAGGGACAGTGGAATACTGAAGCTTTCTTT,-,TRBJ1-1,TRBV27,TRBD1
CASSLGRSNTEAFF,TGTGCCAGCAGCTTGGGACGGTCGAACACTGAAGCTTTCTTT,once,TRBJ1-1,TRBV28,-
CASSLPASRDTEAFF,TGTGCCAGCAGCCTCCCCGCGTCCAGGGACACTGAAGCTTTCTTT,-,TRBJ1-1,TRBV7-9,-
CASRRFEGLHLGYTF,TGTGCCAGCAGACGATTCGAGGGGCTCCACCTTGGCTACACCTTC,-,TRBJ1-2,TRBV2,-
CASAKRDTNTEAFF,TGCGCCAGCGCTAAGCGGGACACGAACACTGAAGCTTTCTTT,-,TRBJ1-1,TRBV5-1,-
CASSLGGLAGESDTQYF,TGTGCCAGCAGCTTGGGTGGACTAGCGGGAGAATCAGATACGCAGTATTTT,once,TRBJ2-3,TRBV5-4,TRBD2
CAISEPGLEPQHF,TGTGCCATCAGTGAGCCGGGCTTGGAGCCCCAGCATTTT,many,TRBJ1-5,TRBV10-3,-
CASSTETPGLAGGTPTGELFF,TGTGCCAGCAGCACGGAGACACCGGGACTAGCGGGAGGTACCCCCACCGGGGAGCTGTTTTTT,-,TRBJ2-2,TRBV9,TRBD2
CAWSVTERYEQYF,TGTGCCTGGAGTGTAACAGAAAGGTACGAGCAGTACTTC,-,TRBJ2-7,TRBV30,-
CASSLLLTNYGYTF,TGTGCCAGCAGCTTGTTATTAACAAACTATGGCTACACCTTC,-,TRBJ1-2,TRBV5-8,-
CATSRDNEYSNQPQHF,TGTGCCACCAGCAGAGATAACGAATATAGCAATCAGCCCCAGCATTTT,once,TRBJ1-5,TRBV15,-
CASSLDPGDEQFF,TGTGCCAGCTCCCTCGATCCGGGCGATGAGCAGTTCTTC,-,TRBJ2-1,TRBV18,-
CASSLDSNQPQHF,TGCGCCAGCAGCCTCGATAGCAATCAGCCCCAGCATTTT,-,TRBJ1-5,TRBV5-1,-
CASSQGRNNQPQHF,TGTGCCAGCAGCCAAGGTCGGAACAATCAGCCCCAGCATTTT,-,TRBJ1-5,TRBV14,-
CASSATPSGAFF,TGTGCCAGCAGTGCTACACCCTCGGGCGCTTTCTTT,once,TRBJ1-1,TRBV12-3/TRBV12-4,-
CASRENGLAGAEQYF,TGTGCCAGCAGGGAAAACGGACTAGCGGGAGCCGAGCAGTACTTC,once,TRBJ2-7,TRBV6-6,TRBD2
CASSLVVSGQDHQPQHF,TGCGCCAGCAGCTTGGTGGTTTCGGGCCAGGATCATCAGCCCCAGCATTTT,once,TRBJ1-5,TRBV5-1,-
CAWGKENSPLHF,TGTGCCTGGGGAAAAGAAAATTCACCCCTCCACTTT,-,TRBJ1-6,TRBV30,-
CASSQDSGVGAGNTIYF,TGTGCCAGCAGCCAAGATTCCGGCGTAGGGGCTGGAAACACCATATATTTT,-,TRBJ1-3,TRBV3-1/TRBV3-2,-
CASSFGGYGTDTQYF,TGTGCCAGCAGTTTTGGGGGATATGGCACAGATACGCAGTATTTT,-,TRBJ2-3,TRBV27,-
CASRAGTSFSDTQYF,TGTGCCAGCAGAGCCGGGACTAGCTTCTCAGATACGCAGTATTTT,-,TRBJ2-3,TRBV2,TRBD2
CASSLGVGRNQPQHF,TGTGCCAGCAGCTTGGGAGTTGGTCGCAATCAGCCCCAGCATTTT,once,TRBJ1-5,TRBV5-4,-
CASSQDQVLGVGYTF,TGTGCCAGCAGCCAAGATCAGGTTCTTGGGGTTGGCTACACCTTC,-,TRBJ1-2,TRBV4-2,-
CSVPAQPSNLNYGYTF,TGCAGCGTTCCCGCACAGCCATCAAACCTTAACTATGGCTACACCTTC,-,TRBJ1-2,TRBV29-1,-
CASSEQEGADEAFF,TGTGCCAGCAGTGAACAGGAGGGTGCGGATGAAGCTTTCTTT,-,TRBJ1-1,TRBV6-4,-
CASTTPGVTGNTIYF,TGTGCCAGCACCACCCCCGGGGTCACTGGAAACACCATATATTTT,once,TRBJ1-3,TRBV6-5,-
CASRRGTPTAGLFF,TGTGCCAGCAGGCGAGGCACGCCTACGGCGGGGCTGTTTTTT,-,TRBJ2-2,TRBV6-5,-
CASSSPRGGTSGSDEQFF,TGTGCCAGCAGTTCTCCTCGCGGGGGGACTAGCGGGAGCGATGAGCAGTTCTTC,-,TRBJ2-1,TRBV6-2/TRBV6-3,TRBD2
CATGQGRGAYEQYF,TGTGCCACCGGACAGGGAAGGGGAGCTTACGAGCAGTACTTC,-,TRBJ2-7,TRBV19,TRBD1
CASSSVTTPGELPGANVLTF,TGTGCCAGCAGTTCGGTAACGACCCCGGGGGAGCTCCCTGGGGCCAACGTCCTGACTTTC,-,TRBJ2-6,TRBV27,-
CASSWDRVEFSYEQYF,TGTGCCAGCAGCTGGGACAGGGTAGAGTTCTCCTACGAGCAGTACTTC,-,TRBJ2-7,TRBV7-2,TRBD1
CATSDPAAGGHNEQFF,TGTGCCACCAGTGATCCGGCCGCAGGGGGCCACAATGAGCAGTTCTTC,-,TRBJ2-1,TRBV24-1,TRBD1
CASKIRTGGNGELFF,TGTGCCAGCAAAATACGGACAGGGGGTAACGGGGAGCTGTTTTTT,-,TRBJ2-2,TRBV6-5,TRBD1
CASSPYYNEQFF,TGTGCCAGCAGCCCTTACTACAATGAGCAGTTCTTC,-,TRBJ2-1,TRBV7-9,-
CASSLGGDGTTYYNSPLHF,TGTGCCAGCAGCTTAGGGGGCGACGGGACTACATACTATAATTCACCCCTCCACTTT,-,TRBJ1-6,TRBV7-2,-
CAWTTGWGNEQYF,TGTGCCTGGACTACTGGATGGGGGAACGAGCAGTACTTC,-,TRBJ2-7,TRBV30,-
CASGLVIGVTVDEQFF,TGTGCTAGTGGTTTGGTAATTGGAGTTACCGTGGATGAGCAGTTCTTC,once,TRBJ2-1,TRBV12-5,-
CATRPPRTTGDGYTF,TGTGCCACCCGTCCCCCAAGGACCACAGGGGATGGCTACACCTTC,-,TRBJ1-2,TRBV6-5,TRBD1
CASSQTGDETQYF,TGTGCCAGCAGCCAGACAGGGGATGAGACCCAGTACTTC,-,TRBJ2-5,TRBV3-1/TRBV3-2,TRBD1